The source of this T cell receptor beta chain is a study of blood T cell repertoires in COVID-19. Sequencing used immunoSEQ multiplex PCR; TCRdb keeps in-frame clones, though not all of them. The data show some 160,000 clones, around four fifths seen once. Two negative PCRs, clearance, or symptom resolution characterized the recovered Cohort 3 donors. The sample consisted of PBMCs or T cells enriched from blood (not recorded which). The sequence was obtained from a woman in her forties or fifties who had recovered from COVID-19.

Written as DNA, the CDR3 is TGTGCCAGCAGAGCGGACAGGGGTGGTTACGAGCAGTACTTC. This translates into CASRADRGGYEQYF. The chain has TRBV7-2 and TRBJ2-7; 9 positions match TRBD1. From germline, CDR1 is SGHTA and CDR2 FQGNSA. The CDR3 is made up of 14 amino acids. With 6 bases clipped from V and 4 bases from J, the junction kept 7 bases outside the gene matches. Filled out from reference TRBV7-2 and TRBJ2-7, the complete variable domain reads GAGVSQSPSNKVTEKGKDVELRCDPISGHTALYWYRQSLGQGLEFLIYFQGNSAPDKSGLPSDRFSAERTGGSVSTLTIQRTQQEDSAVYLCASRADRGGYEQYFGPGTRLTVT.